Described below is a single T cell receptor beta chain sequence and its context. Its antigen is undetermined. The table came from immunoSEQ multiplex PCR; TCRdb's copy has only in-frame clones and leaves some out. This sample has more than 150,000 clones; approximately 92% occur once, and the top ten carry over 9.5%. The CDR3 contains 17 residues. The V gene lost 1 base and the J gene lost 0 bases, with 14 bases spanning the gap. Per germline, CDR1 SGHTA and CDR2 FQGNSA. This specimen comes from a study of T cell responses to AZD1222 COVID-19 vaccine. Looking at the study overall: Whether given at about 4 or about 12 weeks, second doses were pooled.

Study conclusions and caveats: Targeting of unmutated variant regions was reportedly seen in nearly half of spike-specific TCRs. Across the whole spike, CD4 TCRs peaked at regions 160-218 and 743-854. Clonal diversity was possibly underestimated, and white British individuals and females predominated among donors.

The material sequenced was peripheral blood, taken on day 0 of AZD1222 vaccination. The origin of this receptor is an adult in good health. V gene TRBV7-2 combines with J gene TRBJ2-3; D may be TRBD2 (5 bases). The CDR3 coding sequence is TGTGCCAGCAGCTTAGTCGGGGTTTTATCGAGCACAGATACGCAGTATTTT. Amino acid sequence: CASSLVGVLSSTDTQYF.